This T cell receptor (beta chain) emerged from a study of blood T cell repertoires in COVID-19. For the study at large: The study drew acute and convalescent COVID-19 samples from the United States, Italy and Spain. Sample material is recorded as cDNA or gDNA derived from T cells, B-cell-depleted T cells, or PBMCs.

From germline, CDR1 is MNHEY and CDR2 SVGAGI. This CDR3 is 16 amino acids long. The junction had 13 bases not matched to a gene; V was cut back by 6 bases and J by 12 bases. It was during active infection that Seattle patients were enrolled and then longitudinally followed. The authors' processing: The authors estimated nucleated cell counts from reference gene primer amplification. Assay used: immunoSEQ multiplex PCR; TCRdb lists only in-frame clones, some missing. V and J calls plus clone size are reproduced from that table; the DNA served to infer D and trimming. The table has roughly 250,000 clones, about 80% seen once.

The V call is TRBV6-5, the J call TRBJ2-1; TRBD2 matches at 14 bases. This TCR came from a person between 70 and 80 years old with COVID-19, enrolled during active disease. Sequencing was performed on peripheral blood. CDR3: CASRYPTSGRAESQFF. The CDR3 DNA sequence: TGTGCCAGCAGATACCCGACTAGCGGGAGGGCCGAGTCGCAGTTCTTC.